This T cell receptor (beta chain) was sequenced during a study of OX40 agonist ivuxolimab in advanced cancers. About the study: Therapy given before enrollment (anti-PD-1, anti-PD-L1 or anti-CTLA-4) was allowed, and 40% to 50% had some. Study-wide findings and caveats: CD4+ and CD8+ blood T cells expanded clonally by week 6 at 0.1 to 3.0 mg/kg.

This CDR3 has 15 amino acids. Germline CDR1 and CDR2: MNHEY and SMNVEV (reference sequence). The ends were cut back, 6 bases at V and 7 bases at J, with 19 bases in the middle. Details on this clone: What it recognizes is unknown.

Data came from immunoSEQ multiplex PCR; TCRdb stores just in-frame clones and leaves some out. Of 98,000 or so clones in the sample, approximately 86% were seen once. Material: CD4+ or CD8+ T cells sorted from blood, obtained in a trial of the OX40 agonist ivuxolimab. The clonotype comes from an adult with an advanced solid tumor such as melanoma, head and neck, liver or kidney cancer. The V call is TRBV27, the J call TRBJ2-1; D remains unclear. The CDR3 reads CASRIRPRMENEQFF. CDR3 nucleotide sequence: TGTGCCAGCAGAATCCGCCCCCGGATGGAGAATGAGCAGTTCTTC.